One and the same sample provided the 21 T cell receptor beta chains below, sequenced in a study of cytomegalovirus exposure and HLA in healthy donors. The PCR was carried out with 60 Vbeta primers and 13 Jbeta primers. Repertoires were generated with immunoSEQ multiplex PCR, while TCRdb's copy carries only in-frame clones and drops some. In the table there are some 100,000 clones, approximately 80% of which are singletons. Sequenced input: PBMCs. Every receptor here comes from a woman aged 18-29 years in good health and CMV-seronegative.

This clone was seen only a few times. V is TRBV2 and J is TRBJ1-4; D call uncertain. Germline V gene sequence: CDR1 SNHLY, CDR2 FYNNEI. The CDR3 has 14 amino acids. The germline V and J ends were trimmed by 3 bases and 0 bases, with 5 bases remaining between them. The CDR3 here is CASSDVATNEKLFF. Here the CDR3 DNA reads TGTGCCAGCAGTGACGTAGCAACTAATGAAAAACTGTTTTTT.

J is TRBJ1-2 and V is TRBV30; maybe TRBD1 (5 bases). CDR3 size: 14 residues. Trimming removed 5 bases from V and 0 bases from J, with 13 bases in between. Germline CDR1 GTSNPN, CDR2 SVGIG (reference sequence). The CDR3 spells CAWDQGLANYGYTF. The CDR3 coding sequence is TGTGCCTGGGACCAGGGCCTAGCTAACTATGGCTACACCTTC.

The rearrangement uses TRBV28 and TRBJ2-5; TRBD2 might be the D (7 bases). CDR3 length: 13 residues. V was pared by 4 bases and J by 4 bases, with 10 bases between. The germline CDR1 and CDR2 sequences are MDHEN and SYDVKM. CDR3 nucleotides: TGTGCCAGCAGTTACGGGGGGCGAGAGACCCAGTACTTC. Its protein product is CASSYGGRETQYF.

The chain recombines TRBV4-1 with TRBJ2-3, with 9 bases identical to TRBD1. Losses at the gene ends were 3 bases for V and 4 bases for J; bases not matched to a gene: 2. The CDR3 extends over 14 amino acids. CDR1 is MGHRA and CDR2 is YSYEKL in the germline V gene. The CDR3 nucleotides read TGCGCCAGCAGCCAGACAGGGGGAGCAGATACGCAGTATTTT. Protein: CASSQTGGADTQYF.

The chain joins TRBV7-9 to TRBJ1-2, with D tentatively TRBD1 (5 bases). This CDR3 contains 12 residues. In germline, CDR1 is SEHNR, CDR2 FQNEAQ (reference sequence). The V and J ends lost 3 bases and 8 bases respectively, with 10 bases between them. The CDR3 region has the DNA TGTGCCAGCAGCTTTACAGGTTTCGGCTACACCTTC. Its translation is CASSFTGFGYTF.

As DNA, the CDR3 is TGTGCCAGCAGTTACGGGACAGGGCCCTATACGCAGTATTTT. Translation gives CASSYGTGPYTQYF. This chain joins TRBV6-5 and TRBJ2-3, with 9 bases identical to TRBD1. V was clipped by 2 bases and J by 7 bases; unmatched bases: 4. CDR1 and CDR2 (germline): MNHEY, SVGAGI. The CDR3 consists of 14 residues.

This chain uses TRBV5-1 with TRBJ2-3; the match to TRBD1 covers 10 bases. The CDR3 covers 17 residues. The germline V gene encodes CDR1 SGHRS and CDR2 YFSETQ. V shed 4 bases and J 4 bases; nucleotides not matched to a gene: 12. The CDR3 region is CASSPRAGTGDPDTQYF. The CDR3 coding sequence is TGCGCCAGCAGCCCCCGAGCCGGGACAGGGGACCCAGATACGCAGTATTTT.

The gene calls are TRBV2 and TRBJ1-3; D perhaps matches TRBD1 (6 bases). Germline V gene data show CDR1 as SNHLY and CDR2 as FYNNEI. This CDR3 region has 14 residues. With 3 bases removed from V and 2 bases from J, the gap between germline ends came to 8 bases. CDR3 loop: CASSEWGPGNTIYF. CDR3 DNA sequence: TGTGCCAGCAGTGAGTGGGGGCCTGGAAACACCATATATTTT.

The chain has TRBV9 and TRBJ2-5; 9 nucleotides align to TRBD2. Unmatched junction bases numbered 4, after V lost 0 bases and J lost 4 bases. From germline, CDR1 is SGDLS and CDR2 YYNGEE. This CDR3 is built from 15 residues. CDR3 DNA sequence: TGTGCCAGCAGCGTAGCTAGCGGGATCGGAGAGACCCAGTACTTC. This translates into CASSVASGIGETQYF.

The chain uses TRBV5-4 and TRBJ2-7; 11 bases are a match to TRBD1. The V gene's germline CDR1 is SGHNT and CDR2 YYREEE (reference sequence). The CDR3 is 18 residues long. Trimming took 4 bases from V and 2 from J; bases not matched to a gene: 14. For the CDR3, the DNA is TGTGCCAGCAGCGACGGACAGGGGGCGAGGAGCGGGCCCTACGAGCAGTACTTC. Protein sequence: CASSDGQGARSGPYEQYF.

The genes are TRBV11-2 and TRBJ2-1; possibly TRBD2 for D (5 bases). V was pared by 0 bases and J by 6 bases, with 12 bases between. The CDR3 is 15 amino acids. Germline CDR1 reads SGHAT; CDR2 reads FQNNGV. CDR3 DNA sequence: TGTGCCAGCAGCTTAGATTACTCCGCGGGCAATGAGCAGTTCTTC. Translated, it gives CASSLDYSAGNEQFF.

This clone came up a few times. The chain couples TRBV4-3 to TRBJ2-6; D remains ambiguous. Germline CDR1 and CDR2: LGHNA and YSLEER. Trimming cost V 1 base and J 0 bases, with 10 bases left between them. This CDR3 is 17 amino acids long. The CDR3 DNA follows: TGCGCCAGCAGCCAAGGGCTGGTGGTCTCTGGGGCCAACGTCCTGACTTTC. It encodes CASSQGLVVSGANVLTF.

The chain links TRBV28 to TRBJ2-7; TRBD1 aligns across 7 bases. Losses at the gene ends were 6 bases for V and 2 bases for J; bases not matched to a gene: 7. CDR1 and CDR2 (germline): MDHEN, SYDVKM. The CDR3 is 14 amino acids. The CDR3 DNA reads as TGTGCCAGCAGATACAGAGGGGGCACCTACGAGCAGTACTTC. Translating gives CASRYRGGTYEQYF. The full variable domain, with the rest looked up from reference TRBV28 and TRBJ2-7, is DVKVTQSSRYLVKRTGEKVFLECVQDMDHENMFWYRQDPGLGLRLIYFSYDVKMKEKGDIPEGYSVSREKKERFSLILESASTNQTSMYLCASRYRGGTYEQYFGPGTRLTVT.

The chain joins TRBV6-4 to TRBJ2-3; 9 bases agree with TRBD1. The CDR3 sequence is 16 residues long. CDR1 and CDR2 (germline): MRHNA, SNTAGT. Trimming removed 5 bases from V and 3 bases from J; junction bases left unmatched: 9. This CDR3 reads CASSSVGTGSTDTQYF. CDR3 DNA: TGTGCCAGCAGTTCCGTTGGGACAGGGTCGACAGATACGCAGTATTTT.

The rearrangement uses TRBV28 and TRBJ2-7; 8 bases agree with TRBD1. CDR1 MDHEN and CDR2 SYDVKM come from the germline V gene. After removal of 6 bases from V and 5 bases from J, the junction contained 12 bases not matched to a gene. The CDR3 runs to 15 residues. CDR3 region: CASSRPAGGADEQYF. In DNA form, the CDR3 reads TGTGCCAGCAGCAGACCGGCAGGGGGCGCGGACGAGCAGTACTTC.

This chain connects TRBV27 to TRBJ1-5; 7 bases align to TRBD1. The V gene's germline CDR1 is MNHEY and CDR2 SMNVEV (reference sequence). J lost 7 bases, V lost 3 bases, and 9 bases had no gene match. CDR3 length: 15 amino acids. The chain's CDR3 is CASSFRQGLGQPQHF. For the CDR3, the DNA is TGTGCCAGCAGTTTCCGACAGGGCCTTGGGCAGCCCCAGCATTTT.

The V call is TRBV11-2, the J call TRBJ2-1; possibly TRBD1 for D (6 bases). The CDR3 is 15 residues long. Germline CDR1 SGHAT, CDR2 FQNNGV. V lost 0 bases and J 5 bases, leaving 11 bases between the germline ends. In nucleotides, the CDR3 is TGTGCCAGCAGCTTAGATCCCCCAGGGGACAATGAGCAGTTCTTC. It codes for CASSLDPPGDNEQFF.

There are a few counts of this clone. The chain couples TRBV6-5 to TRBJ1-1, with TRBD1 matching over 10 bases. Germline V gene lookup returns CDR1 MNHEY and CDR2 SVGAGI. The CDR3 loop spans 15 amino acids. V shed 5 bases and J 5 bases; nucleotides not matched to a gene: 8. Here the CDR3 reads CASSTPGQGRTEAFF. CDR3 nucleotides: TGTGCCAGCAGTACCCCGGGACAGGGGCGAACTGAAGCTTTCTTT.

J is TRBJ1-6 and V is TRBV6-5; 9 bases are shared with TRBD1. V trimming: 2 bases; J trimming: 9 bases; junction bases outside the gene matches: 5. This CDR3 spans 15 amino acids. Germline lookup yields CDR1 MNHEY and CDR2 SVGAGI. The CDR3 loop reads CASSYMGQGSSPLHF. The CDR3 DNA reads TGTGCCAGCAGTTACATGGGACAGGGAAGTTCACCCCTCCACTTT.

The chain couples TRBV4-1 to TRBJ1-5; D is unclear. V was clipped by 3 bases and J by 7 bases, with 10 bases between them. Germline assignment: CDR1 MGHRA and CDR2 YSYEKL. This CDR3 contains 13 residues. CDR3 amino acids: CASSQAGKQPQHF. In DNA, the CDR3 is TGCGCCAGCAGCCAGGCAGGTAAACAGCCCCAGCATTTT.

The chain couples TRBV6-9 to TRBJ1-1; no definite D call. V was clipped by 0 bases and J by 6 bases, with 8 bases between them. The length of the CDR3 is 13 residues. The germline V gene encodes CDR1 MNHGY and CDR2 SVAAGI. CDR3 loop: CASSYSEVAEAFF. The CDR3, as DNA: TGTGCCAGCAGTTATTCGGAGGTAGCTGAAGCTTTCTTT.